The clone carrying this T cell receptor beta chain was recorded only once. The method was immunoSEQ multiplex PCR; TCRdb's version includes in-frame clones alone and lacks a portion of them. Of under 150,000 clones in the sample, around 91% were seen once. This record comes from a study of control samples from healthy donors and cancer patients. The germline V and J ends were trimmed by 2 bases and 0 bases, with 4 bases remaining between them. Germline values: CDR1 GTSNPN, CDR2 SVGIG (reference sequence). This CDR3 has 13 amino acids. This TCR was recovered from a woman in her forties or fifties with colorectal cancer. The chain recombines TRBV30 with TRBJ1-4, with no clear D. Sequenced material: PBMCs. The CDR3 is CAWSMATNEKLFF. CDR3 bases: TGTGCCTGGAGTATGGCAACTAATGAAAAACTGTTTTTT.